This T cell receptor beta chain was recovered during a study of T cell clusters in autoimmune cytopenias. TRB amplification used 200 to 250 ng of peripheral blood genomic DNA. One tube held mixed TRB-A and TRB-B primer pools for touch-down PCR. TCRdb derives one entry per CDR3 protein from the multiplex PCR reads, leaving out DNA. The sample shows approximately 3,000 distinct CDR3 sequences, and 7.2% sits with its ten largest clones. Frequency places this clonotype as medium-sized. CDR1 MDHEN and CDR2 SYDVKM come from the germline V gene. The CDR3 loop spans 17 amino acids. The same data also contributed to another study, on T cell repertoires in aging, cancer and after chemotherapy.

The sample consisted of peripheral blood. The rearrangement uses TRBV28 and TRBJ2-1; TCRdb's D call of TRBD2 is untestable without DNA. The receptor was derived from a human donor in good health. CDR3 loop: CASSYTRTIPSPGEQFF. The whole variable domain, filled in from reference TRBV28 and TRBJ2-1, reads DVKVTQSSRYLVKRTGEKVFLECVQDMDHENMFWYRQDPGLGLRLIYFSYDVKMKEKGDIPEGYSVSREKKERFSLILESASTNQTSMYLCASSYTRTIPSPGEQFFGPGTRLTVL.